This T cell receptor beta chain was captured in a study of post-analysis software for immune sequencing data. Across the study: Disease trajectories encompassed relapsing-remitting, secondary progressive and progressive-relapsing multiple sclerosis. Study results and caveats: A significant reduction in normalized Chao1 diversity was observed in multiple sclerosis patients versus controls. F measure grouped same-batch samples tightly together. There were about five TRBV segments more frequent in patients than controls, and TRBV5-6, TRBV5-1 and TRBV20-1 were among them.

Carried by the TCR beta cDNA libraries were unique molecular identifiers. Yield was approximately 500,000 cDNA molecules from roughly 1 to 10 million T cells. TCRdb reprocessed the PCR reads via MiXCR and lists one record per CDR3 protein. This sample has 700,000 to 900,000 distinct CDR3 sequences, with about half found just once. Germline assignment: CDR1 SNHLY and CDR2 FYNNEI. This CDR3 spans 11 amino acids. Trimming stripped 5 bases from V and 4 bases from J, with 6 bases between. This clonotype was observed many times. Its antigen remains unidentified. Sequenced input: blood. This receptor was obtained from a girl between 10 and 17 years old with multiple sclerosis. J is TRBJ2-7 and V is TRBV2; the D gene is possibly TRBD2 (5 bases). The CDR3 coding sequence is TGTGCCAGCAGTAGGGAGTACGAGCAGTACTTC. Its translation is CASSREYEQYF.